This T cell receptor (beta chain) was profiled in a study of post-analysis software for immune sequencing data. Whole-study context: The patients showed relapsing-remitting, secondary progressive and progressive-relapsing multiple sclerosis courses.

The trim removed 6 bases at V and 7 bases at J, leaving 7 bases unmatched. Looked up from germline, CDR1 is ENHRY and CDR2 is SYGVKD. The CDR3 length is 15 residues. Prepared libraries of TCR beta cDNA carried unique molecular identifiers. Via MiXCR, TCRdb re-called the PCR reads, giving one row per CDR3 protein. The sample yields more than 350,000 distinct CDR3 sequences, about 40% seen once. This clonotype has a handful of counts. The antigen remains unidentified. Study findings and constraints: Patients used five TRBV segments, including TRBV5-6, TRBV5-1 and TRBV20-1, more often than controls. Those with multiple sclerosis, the patient group, showed significantly lower normalized Chao1 diversity than controls. Under F measure analysis, samples from one preparation batch co-clustered strongly.

This sequence joins TRBV10-3 and TRBJ2-1, with 12 bases that match TRBD1. The TCR originated in a girl aged 2 to 10 with multiple sclerosis. The sample was blood. In DNA, the CDR3 is TGTGCCATCAGCCAGGGACAGGGGGCGAGGAATGAGCAGTTCTTC. Amino acid sequence: CAISQGQGARNEQFF.